The 9 T cell receptor beta chains presented below share a single source sample, sequenced in a study of cytomegalovirus exposure and HLA in healthy donors. Primers included in the PCR were 60 Vbeta and 13 Jbeta primers. The table came from immunoSEQ multiplex PCR; TCRdb's copy has only in-frame clones and leaves some out. Here the sample spans 150,000 or so clones, 60% to 80% being singletons. The sample taken for sequencing was PBMCs. Source of these receptors: a woman aged 40-49 years in good health and CMV-seropositive.

The chain is built from TRBV2 and TRBJ2-1; the match to TRBD2 covers 8 bases. Trimming took 6 bases from V and 4 from J; bases not matched to a gene: 5. The CDR3 covers 14 residues. Germline CDR1 reads SNHLY; CDR2 reads FYNNEI. CDR3 sequence (DNA): TGTGCCAGCAGGAGAACTAGCGGTTACAATGAGCAGTTCTTC. Its protein product is CASRRTSGYNEQFF.

The sample holds a few counts of this clone. The chain uses TRBV2 and TRBJ2-1, with D possibly matching TRBD2 (6 bases). The V gene lost 4 bases and the J gene lost 6 bases, with 16 bases spanning the gap. The length of the CDR3 is 15 residues. Germline CDR1 reads SNHLY; CDR2 reads FYNNEI. The DNA of the CDR3 is TGTGCCAGCAGTGCGACTAGAATCAGTTTCAATGAGCAGTTCTTC. This codes for CASSATRISFNEQFF.

The chain recombines TRBV27 with TRBJ2-7, with 11 bases fitting TRBD1. The V segment lost 2 bases and the J segment 2 bases; nucleotides outside the gene matches: 8. CDR1 and CDR2 (germline): MNHEY, SMNVEV (reference sequence). This CDR3 region has 17 residues. CDR3 residues: CASSLGPGTGGPYEQYF. The DNA for the CDR3 is TGTGCCAGCAGTTTAGGTCCCGGGACAGGGGGTCCCTACGAGCAGTACTTC.

This clone was found once. The chain uses TRBV9 and TRBJ2-7, with TRBD1 identical over 8 bases. CDR3 length: 15 residues. J gave up 6 bases and V 3 bases, and 11 bases lay outside the gene matches. Germline lookup yields CDR1 SGDLS and CDR2 YYNGEE. CDR3 sequence: CASSGGPRTGSEQYF. The CDR3 bases are TGTGCCAGCAGCGGGGGCCCCCGGACAGGGTCCGAGCAGTACTTC.

This rearrangement joins TRBV19 to TRBJ2-7, with TRBD1 identical over 9 bases. Trimming removed 5 bases from V and 1 base from J; junction bases left unmatched: 6. Per the germline V gene, CDR1 is LNHDA and CDR2 is SQIVND (reference sequence). This CDR3 contains 15 residues. DNA of the CDR3: TGTGCCAGTAGTTCGACCGGGACAGGGTCCTACGAGCAGTACTTC. Its translation: CASSSTGTGSYEQYF.

The chain links TRBV6-1 to TRBJ2-1; D might be TRBD1 (5 bases). The CDR3 contains 13 residues. V lost 4 bases and J 1 base, leaving 5 bases between the germline ends. In germline, CDR1 is MNHNS, CDR2 SASEGT. CDR3: CASSGQSYNEQFF. The CDR3, as DNA: TGTGCCAGCAGTGGACAGTCCTACAATGAGCAGTTCTTC.

The chain joins TRBV7-3 to TRBJ2-1; D unresolved. Trimming shortened V by 5 bases and J by 6 bases, and 17 bases separated the two germline ends. The CDR3 length is 15 residues. Germline V gene data show CDR1 as SGHTA and CDR2 as FQGTGA. Here the CDR3 DNA reads TGTGCCAGCAGCCAGATAGCCGGGTCCCCCAATGAGCAGTTCTTC. It codes for CASSQIAGSPNEQFF.

V is TRBV6-5 and J is TRBJ2-3, with 7 bases fitting TRBD1. V lost 5 bases, J lost 2 bases, and 7 bases stayed unmatched. Per the germline V gene, CDR1 is MNHEY and CDR2 is SVGAGI. CDR3 length: 15 residues. CDR3 in amino acids: CASSADRVSTDTQYF. Here the CDR3 DNA reads TGTGCCAGCAGTGCTGACAGGGTATCCACAGATACGCAGTATTTT.

This chain uses TRBV7-9 with TRBJ2-7; D is possibly TRBD2 (6 bases). This CDR3 spans 15 amino acids. Germline-derived CDR1 and CDR2 are SEHNR and FQNEAQ (reference sequence). Trimming pared 2 bases from V and 4 bases from J, leaving 15 bases between. CDR3 protein: CASSLLGGMAYEQYF. For the CDR3, the DNA is TGTGCCAGCAGCTTATTGGGCGGGATGGCTTACGAGCAGTACTTC.